This TCR beta chain is from a study of regulatory T cells in long-lasting Graves disease. As to time point: persistent/refractory GD, antithyroid drugs over 5 years with positive TRAb. Scientists built the TCR library using RNA that was extracted from PBMCs. Researchers made TCR beta libraries by using iRepertoire HTBI primers and running Arm-PCR on CDR3 regions. TCRdb itself ran the multiplex PCR reads through MiXCR, one entry per CDR3 protein. Of roughly 700,000 distinct CDR3 sequences in the sample, roughly 30% are singletons; the top ten hold under 50%. Trimming pared 4 bases from V and 7 bases from J, leaving 11 bases between. The CDR3 contains 12 residues. CDR1 is SGHDT and CDR2 is YYEEEE in the germline V gene.

Sample: peripheral blood mononuclear cells (PBMCs), taken when the disease was refractory, from a patient treated with antithyroid drugs. This rearrangement joins TRBV5-6 to TRBJ1-2; D is unresolved. The origin of this receptor is a female donor with Graves disease. CDR3 DNA: TGTGCCAGCAGCCATTCGGTGGGTGGCTACACCTTC. It translates to CASSHSVGGYTF.